This TCR beta chain was identified in a study of control samples from healthy donors and cancer patients (dated by TCRdb to the early 2020s). In the case of this clone: Its antigen is currently not known. Base qualities are not recorded, but no much larger clone differs from it by a single base.

Trimming takes 7 bases from V and 7 bases from J, and the germline ends sit 16 bases apart. The germline V gene provides CDR1 SNHLY and CDR2 FYNNEI. From the cysteine up to the phenylalanine, the CDR3 has a length of 14 residues. Only the CDR3 portion is preserved as DNA: 42 bases, with reading frame beginning at the first base. To prepare the library, the immunoSEQ multiplex PCR assay was applied. TCRdb limited this immuneACCESS table to in-frame rearrangements with V and J called. A share of clones is missing; checked studies link under half to unresolved V genes, and the rest is unexplained. This sample lists about 26,000 clones; around four fifths were detected once. Jointly, the top ten make up 20% to 25% of the sample.

The TCR was taken from a man aged 55 to 70 with colorectal cancer. Sequenced: PBMCs. The sequence links TRBV2 to TRBJ1-4, and perhaps TRBD1 as D gene, on 5 matching bases. The DNA sequence is as follows: TGTGCCAGCACCCGAGGAGGGGCTGGTGAAAAACTGTTTTTT. This is translated as CASTRGGAGEKLFF.